Listed below are T cell receptor beta chains from one sample, sequenced in a study of shared clonotypes between healthy human individuals. Libraries were prepared by immunoSEQ multiplex PCR; TCRdb keeps only in-frame clonotypes and omits some of them. The sample holds about 2.1 million clones, about 93% seen once. Input material: naive CD8+ T cells from PBMCs. The receptors here all came from a man aged 18 to 29 in good health. Some clones in this sample may be carry-over from other donors' samples. Each CDR3 is given with its conserved first and last residue. The D gene is left open where the match is weak. Size is stated for part of the rows, as once, few or many counts, or as a class when the clone is expanded.

v_call	clone_size	j_call	d_call	cdr3_nt	cdr3_aa
TRBV28	.	TRBJ1-5	.	TGTGCCAGCAGTTTAAGGGGGATTCTTTGGACAGAGCCCCAGCATTTT	CASSLRGILWTEPQHF
TRBV11-2	.	TRBJ1-1	TRBD1	TGTGCCAGCAGCTGGACCCCAGGGGGGGGCTTGAACACTGAAGCTTTCTTT	CASSWTPGGGLNTEAFF
TRBV27	.	TRBJ2-7	.	TGTGCCAGCAGTTTATCGGCAGGACTTAGATACGAGCAGTACTTC	CASSLSAGLRYEQYF
TRBV15	.	TRBJ1-5	.	TGTGCCACCAGCCGAGTTATAAGCAATCAGCCCCAGCATTTT	CATSRVISNQPQHF
TRBV5-1	.	TRBJ2-7	.	TGCGCCAGCAGCCCGGGGACGGGAAACTACGAGCAGTACTTC	CASSPGTGNYEQYF
TRBV27	.	TRBJ2-7	.	TGTGCCAGCAGTTTATCCCGTCGGCAGGGAAAAATCTCCTACGAGCAGTACTTC	CASSLSRRQGKISYEQYF
TRBV7-8	.	TRBJ1-2	.	TGTGCCAGCAGCCCCAACAGGGCACCTTTTCCCTATGGCTACACCTTC	CASSPNRAPFPYGYTF
TRBV27	.	TRBJ1-4	.	TGTGCCAGCAGTTCAACCCCGGGGCAGAAGGAAAAACTGTTTTTT	CASSSTPGQKEKLFF
TRBV11-2	once	TRBJ2-7	.	TGTGCCAGCAGCCCCCGTTATGGCAGGGTAGTCTACGAGCAGTACTTC	CASSPRYGRVVYEQYF
TRBV11-3	.	TRBJ2-3	TRBD2	TGTGCCAGCAGCTTAGGGAAAACCGGGACTAGAAGCACAGATACGCAGTATTTT	CASSLGKTGTRSTDTQYF
TRBV28	once	TRBJ1-5	.	TGTGCCAGCAGTTTCGGCTCGTATAGCAATCAGCCCCAGCATTTT	CASSFGSYSNQPQHF
TRBV4-3	.	TRBJ2-7	.	TGCGCCAGCAGCCAAGGACGGATTGGGTCCTACGAGCAGTACTTC	CASSQGRIGSYEQYF
TRBV27	.	TRBJ2-5	.	TGTGCCAGCAGTTTAAATCCCCTCGAGAATCAGTACTTC	CASSLNPLENQYF
TRBV19	.	TRBJ2-7	.	TGTGCCAGTAGTATCAGTAGATTAAGCTCCTACGAGCAGTACTTC	CASSISRLSSYEQYF
TRBV5-1	once	TRBJ1-3	.	TGCGCCAGCAGCTTGTATCAGGGCTCCTCTGGAAACACCATATATTTT	CASSLYQGSSGNTIYF
TRBV7-2	.	TRBJ1-2	.	TGTGCCAGCAGCTTGGCCAGGGAGAACTATGGCTACACCTTC	CASSLARENYGYTF
TRBV7-3	.	TRBJ2-1	.	TGTGCCAGCAGCTTGGGCCTGGGACGGTCTTACAATGAGCAGTTCTTC	CASSLGLGRSYNEQFF
TRBV4-3	.	TRBJ2-5	TRBD1	TGCGCCAGCAGCCCATCGGACAGGGCAGAGGAGACCCAGTACTTC	CASSPSDRAEETQYF
TRBV28	.	TRBJ2-7	TRBD2	TGTGCCAGCAGCATCAGGACTAGCGGGACCTACGAGCAGTACTTC	CASSIRTSGTYEQYF
TRBV19	once	TRBJ1-1	.	TGTGCCAGCAAGACCCGGGACTCCCGAGCTGAAGCTTTCTTT	CASKTRDSRAEAFF
TRBV7-2	.	TRBJ2-2	TRBD2	TGTGCCAGCAGCTTGTGGGAGGGCCTTCCTCGCGGGGAGCTGTTTTTT	CASSLWEGLPRGELFF
TRBV18	.	TRBJ1-2	.	TGTGCCAGCTCACCAAGTGGGGAGACTGGGTATGGCTACACCTTC	CASSPSGETGYGYTF
TRBV7-8	.	TRBJ2-7	TRBD1	TGTGCCAGCAGCCCACAGGGGGGCATTGGCTACGAGCAGTACTTC	CASSPQGGIGYEQYF
TRBV28	.	TRBJ2-1	.	TGTGCCAGCAGCCCCGGGACGGTGACCTACAATGAGCAGTTCTTC	CASSPGTVTYNEQFF
TRBV27	.	TRBJ1-5	.	TGTGCCAGCAGTCCGACAGATAGCAATCAGCCCCAGCATTTT	CASSPTDSNQPQHF
TRBV15	.	TRBJ2-7	TRBD2	TGTGCCACCAGCAGGACGGGACTAGCGGGAAATTCCTACGAGCAGTACTTC	CATSRTGLAGNSYEQYF
TRBV7-2	.	TRBJ2-1	TRBD1	TGTGCCAGCAGTTACCCGGGACAGAGGTTCAATGAGCAGTTCTTC	CASSYPGQRFNEQFF
TRBV27	.	TRBJ2-7	TRBD1	TGTGCCAGCAGCGCCTCACAGGGGCCCTTACCCTACGAGCAGTACTTC	CASSASQGPLPYEQYF
TRBV27	.	TRBJ2-3	.	TGTGCCAGCAGCCCGACCCCGGGGAGCACAGATACGCAGTATTTT	CASSPTPGSTDTQYF
TRBV5-4	.	TRBJ2-1	.	TGTGCCAGCAGCTTGGTCATTCTCTTTGGGGGAAGCTCCTACAATGAGCAGTTCTTC	CASSLVILFGGSSYNEQFF
TRBV28	.	TRBJ2-7	TRBD2	TGTGCCAGCAGTTTTCCCACTAGCGGCCTCTCCTACGAGCAGTACTTC	CASSFPTSGLSYEQYF
TRBV28	.	TRBJ2-7	.	TGTGCCAGCAGAAGGACGTACGAGCAGTACTTC	CASRRTYEQYF
TRBV19	.	TRBJ2-2	.	TGTGCCAGTAGTGCGACCTCTAGATTGAACACCGGGGAGCTGTTTTTT	CASSATSRLNTGELFF
TRBV5-5	.	TRBJ2-7	.	TGTGCCAGCAGCATGGAGGGGCGCGAGCAGTACTTC	CASSMEGREQYF
TRBV7-3	.	TRBJ1-1	.	TGTGCCAGCAGCCCGTGGGCTTCAAGCGCTGAAGCTTTCTTT	CASSPWASSAEAFF
TRBV29-1	.	TRBJ1-2	.	TGCAGCGTCGAGGTCCAGGCTAATGGCTACACCTTC	CSVEVQANGYTF